This T cell receptor (beta chain) was retrieved from a study of T-cell memory formation after mild COVID-19. On the study more broadly: Across donors, TCR clusters were largely donor specific. Study-wide results and caveats: Second-wave clones that peaked on day 37 lacked confirmed SARS-CoV-2 specificity. Whereas later expanders leaned CD4+, clones contracting day 15 to 85 showed a balanced CD4/CD8 makeup.

A note on this clonotype: Antigen unknown.

Via MiXCR, TCRdb re-called the 5' RACE reads, giving one row per CDR3 protein. In the table there are under 600,000 distinct CDR3 sequences, roughly 21% of which are singletons. CDR3 size: 13 residues. J gave up 5 bases and V 5 bases, and 3 bases lay outside the gene matches. CDR1 is MNHEY and CDR2 is SMNVEV in the germline V gene (reference sequence). The source material was PBMCs or a T cell subset sorted from them (not recorded which). The clonotype originates from an adult woman who had mild COVID-19 (a few samples of this study predate the infection). Cell type and time point are not known. The chain carries TRBV27 and TRBJ2-7; 10 positions agree with TRBD1. CDR3 protein: CASSTGTGDEQYF. The CDR3 DNA is TGTGCCAGCAGTACCGGGACAGGGGACGAGCAGTACTTC.